These T cell receptor beta chains were read from a single sample in a study of identical twins. TCRdb fed the 5' RACE reads into MiXCR, producing one record per CDR3 protein. The sample lists hundreds of thousands of distinct CDR3 sequences, about 20% occurring once. The data were also submitted as part of a second study, on T cells expressing NK-cell markers.

Source material: PBMCs. The receptor set was obtained from a woman aged 18-29 years in good health. Both conserved end residues are part of each CDR3. The D gene is left open where the match is weak. Rows may omit the clone size; those that give it use once, few, many or a size class.

few,TRBD2,TRBJ2-3,TRBV5-1,TGCGCCAGCAGCCTTTCGCGCACGGGAGGTGGCACAGATACGCAGTATTTT,CASSLSRTGGGTDTQYF
-,-,TRBJ2-5,TRBV20-1,TGCAGTGCCTACTTACCTCGGGGGAACCAAGAGACCCAGTACTTC,CSAYLPRGNQETQYF
-,-,TRBJ1-3,TRBV6-1,TGTGCCAGCAGTCTTCCGTTGGGGGACACCATATATTTT,CASSLPLGDTIYF
few,TRBD1,TRBJ1-1,TRBV3-1,TGTGCCAGCAGCCTTACAGGGGTACGCGAAGCTTTCTTT,CASSLTGVREAFF
few,-,TRBJ2-5,TRBV5-1,TGCGCCAGCAGCTTACCAACCCAAGAGACCCAGTACTTC,CASSLPTQETQYF
-,-,TRBJ1-1,TRBV6-1,TGTGCCAGCACCACCTATTCTACGACTGAAGCTTTCTTT,CASTTYSTTEAFF
few,TRBD2,TRBJ2-1,TRBV7-9,TGTGCCAGCAGCACAACGGGGGGGCCGGCTTGGGAGCAGTTCTTC,CASSTTGGPAWEQFF
many,TRBD1,TRBJ1-2,TRBV12-3/TRBV12-4,TGTGCCAGCAGTTTCACAGGGGGAATCTATGGCTACACCTTC,CASSFTGGIYGYTF
-,-,TRBJ2-3,TRBV12-5,TGTGCTAGTGTACCGGGGCCCTCCCCTTCGGATACGCAGTATTTT,CASVPGPSPSDTQYF
few,TRBD2,TRBJ2-3,TRBV7-9,TGTGCCAGCAAGGTCTGGGACTACCTCACAGATACGCAGTATTTT,CASKVWDYLTDTQYF
many,-,TRBJ2-1,TRBV12-3/TRBV12-4,TGTGCCCTCGGCGGGCGGGGCCACAATGAGCAGTTCTTC,CALGGRGHNEQFF
few,-,TRBJ2-2,TRBV19,TGTGCCAGTAGTATGGTGGGAGCGAACACCGGGGAGCTGTTTTTT,CASSMVGANTGELFF
many,TRBD2,TRBJ2-1,TRBV20-1,TGCAGTGCTAGAGTCGCTAGTAGCGGGACCGACAATGAGCAGTTCTTC,CSARVASSGTDNEQFF
-,TRBD1,TRBJ1-2,TRBV9,TGTGCCAGCAGCCCAGAGACAGGGCCTAACTATGGCTACACCTTC,CASSPETGPNYGYTF
-,TRBD1,TRBJ2-7,TRBV6-2/TRBV6-3,TGTGCCAGCGGTCGGGACAGGCGGCACGAGCAGTACTTC,CASGRDRRHEQYF
-,-,TRBJ2-3,TRBV15,TGTGCCACCGGCAGGGCTAGGGATACGCAGTATTTT,CATGRARDTQYF
once,TRBD1,TRBJ1-5,TRBV11-3,TGTGCCAGCAGCTTAGAAGGACAGGATAGCAATCAGCCCCAGCATTTT,CASSLEGQDSNQPQHF
few,-,TRBJ1-6,TRBV10-2,TGCGCCAGCAGTAACGAGGGGAATCGGTCACCCCTCCACTTT,CASSNEGNRSPLHF
few,TRBD1,TRBJ1-1,TRBV9,TGTGCCAGCAGCCCCCGGGAAGGGGGCGGCGAAGCTTTCTTT,CASSPREGGGEAFF
few,TRBD1,TRBJ2-5,TRBV5-6,TGTGCCAGCAGCTTGGTGGGACAGGGGGAGACCCAGTACTTC,CASSLVGQGETQYF